What follows are 32 T cell receptor beta chains derived from one specimen sequenced in a study of blood T cell repertoires in COVID-19. Clones were sequenced by immunoSEQ multiplex PCR, and TCRdb holds only the in-frame ones, with some missing. The sample shows 270,000 or so clones, approximately 92% of them seen only once. Sequences were obtained from peripheral blood. The source is a woman aged 40-49 years who had recovered from COVID-19.

The chain recombines TRBV21-1 with TRBJ1-4; the table's D call of TRBD1 was not tested on the DNA. TRBV21-1 is noted as a pseudogene. The CDR3 length is 17 residues. CDR3 DNA: TGTGCCAGCAAAACTAAGAACAGGGGGCCAGCTAATGAAAAACTGTTTTTT. This translates into CASKTKNRGPANEKLFF.

The V gene is TRBV4-1, the J gene TRBJ1-4; D ambiguous. This CDR3 spans 15 amino acids. V gave up 4 bases and J gave up 8 bases, with 17 bases separating them. The germline V gene encodes CDR1 MGHRA and CDR2 YSYEKL. CDR3: CASSPPGSSGEKLFF. CDR3 in DNA: TGCGCCAGCAGCCCCCCGGGTAGTTCGGGGGAAAAACTGTTTTTT.

This clone has only a few counts. The chain carries TRBV2 and TRBJ1-1; TRBD1 matches 8 bases. V was clipped by 7 bases and J by 3 bases; unmatched bases: 7. This CDR3 has 14 amino acids. CDR1 and CDR2 from the germline V gene are SNHLY and FYNNEI. CDR3 protein: CASTGRGPDTEAFF. DNA of the CDR3: TGTGCCAGCACGGGCAGGGGGCCGGACACTGAAGCTTTCTTT.

The rearrangement links TRBV5-4 to TRBJ1-1, with D maybe TRBD1 (5 bases). V lost 0 bases and J 5 bases, leaving 17 bases between the germline ends. The CDR3 covers 16 residues. The germline V gene encodes CDR1 SGHNT and CDR2 YYREEE (reference sequence). CDR3 sequence: CASSLVRGSGSTEAFF. For the CDR3, the DNA is TGTGCCAGCAGCTTGGTTAGGGGCTCCGGGTCGACTGAAGCTTTCTTT.

The chain links TRBV9 to TRBJ1-3, with a weak D call TRBD1 (5 bases). This CDR3 contains 19 residues. CDR1 SGDLS and CDR2 YYNGEE come from the germline V gene. V was cut by 0 bases and J by 1 base, with 20 bases left in between. In DNA, the CDR3 is TGTGCCAGCAGCGTAGCGCAGGGTATCGTGGGTGGTTCTGGAAACACCATATATTTT. It yields the protein CASSVAQGIVGGSGNTIYF.

The chain uses TRBV9 and TRBJ1-3; D is possibly TRBD1 (5 bases). V shed 3 bases and J shed 4 bases, with 11 bases lying between them. Per the germline V gene, CDR1 is SGDLS and CDR2 is YYNGEE. CDR3 size: 14 residues. The CDR3, as DNA: TGTGCCAGCAGCGAGACAGTATCGGGAAACACCATATATTTT. Protein: CASSETVSGNTIYF.

The chain combines TRBV27 with TRBJ1-2; 8 bases map to TRBD1. Germline CDR1 MNHEY, CDR2 SMNVEV (reference sequence). The ends lost 4 bases at V and 5 bases at J; junction bases unmatched: 6. This CDR3 comprises 14 residues. The CDR3 loop is CASSYSDRGYGYTF. The CDR3 DNA is TGTGCCAGCAGTTACTCAGACAGGGGATATGGCTACACCTTC.

The chain uses TRBV5-1 and TRBJ2-5, with 10 nucleotides matching TRBD2. J was trimmed by 4 bases and V by 1 base; bases with no gene match: 10. The CDR3 covers 17 residues. CDR1 and CDR2 (germline): SGHRS, YFSETQ. DNA for the CDR3: TGCGCCAGCAGCTTGCAAGCAGCGGGAGGGTTCGGAGAGACCCAGTACTTC. Residues: CASSLQAAGGFGETQYF.

This sequence joins TRBV5-4 and TRBJ1-2, with D hard to call. CDR1 is SGHNT and CDR2 is YYREEE in the germline V gene (reference sequence). This CDR3 comprises 15 residues. V lost 0 bases and J 0 bases, leaving 9 bases between the germline ends. CDR3 amino acids: CASSLALAANYGYTF. The CDR3 DNA is TGTGCCAGCAGCTTGGCCTTGGCGGCTAACTATGGCTACACCTTC.

The genes are TRBV2 and TRBJ2-1; 9 positions match TRBD2. The CDR3 spans 15 residues. With 4 bases clipped from V and 5 bases from J, the junction kept 6 bases outside the gene matches. In germline, CDR1 is SNHLY, CDR2 FYNNEI. CDR3 protein: CASSVETSGHNEQFF. DNA for the CDR3: TGTGCCAGCAGTGTGGAGACTAGCGGACACAATGAGCAGTTCTTC. Variable domain in full (rest from reference TRBV2 and TRBJ2-1): EPEVTQTPSHQVTQMGQEVILRCVPISNHLYFYWYRQILGQKVEFLVSFYNNEISEKSEIFDDQFSVERPDGSNFTLKIRSTKLEDSAMYFCASSVETSGHNEQFFGPGTRLTVL.

V is TRBV4-3 and J is TRBJ2-1; the match to TRBD1 covers 8 bases. The germline CDR1 and CDR2 sequences are LGHNA and YSLEER. The length of the CDR3 is 15 residues. After removal of 2 bases from V and 6 bases from J, the junction contained 6 bases not matched to a gene. Written as DNA, the CDR3 is TGCGCCAGCAGCCAACAGACAGGGGATGGCAATGAGCAGTTCTTC. It codes for CASSQQTGDGNEQFF.

The rearrangement links TRBV6-5 to TRBJ1-3; D perhaps matches TRBD1 (6 bases). V was shortened by 2 bases and J by 1 base, with 12 bases between the two germline ends. The CDR3 runs to 16 residues. Germline V gene data show CDR1 as MNHEY and CDR2 as SVGAGI. CDR3 residues: CASSYGTPNSGNTIYF. The CDR3, as DNA: TGTGCCAGCAGTTACGGGACACCAAATTCTGGAAACACCATATATTTT.

The chain combines TRBV29-1 with TRBJ2-1; D ambiguous. Germline V gene sequence: CDR1 SQVTM, CDR2 ANQGSEA. V was pared by 7 bases and J by 0 bases, with 16 bases between. The CDR3 sequence is 15 residues long. The CDR3 region has the DNA TGCAGCGCCTCGGATGAGGATAGCTCCTACAATGAGCAGTTCTTC. Translating gives CSASDEDSSYNEQFF.

Only a few counts were recorded for this clone. The J gene is TRBJ1-1, the V gene TRBV10-1, with D perhaps matching TRBD1 (5 bases). The V and J ends lost 0 bases and 7 bases respectively, with 12 bases between them. CDR3 length equals 14 residues. CDR1 WNHNN and CDR2 SYGVQD come from the germline V gene (reference sequence). The chain's CDR3 is CASSESGREREAFF. The CDR3 nucleotides read TGCGCCAGCAGTGAGTCGGGGCGCGAACGTGAAGCTTTCTTT.

The chain couples TRBV28 to TRBJ1-5; D gene unclear. Trimming took 8 bases from V and 14 from J, leaving 19 bases between them. Germline V gene data show CDR1 as MDHEN and CDR2 as SYDVKM. The CDR3 is 12 amino acids. The CDR3 spells CASSVVFQEEHF. The CDR3, as DNA: TGTGCCAGCTCCGTAGTTTTTCAGGAAGAGCATTTT.

The chain carries TRBV5-4 and TRBJ2-3, with TRBD1 as a possible D gene (6 bases). The germline V gene encodes CDR1 SGHNT and CDR2 YYREEE (reference sequence). Trimming cost V 5 bases and J 0 bases, with 16 bases left between them. This CDR3 has 16 residues. The CDR3 sequence is CASRLTTGSSTDTQYF. CDR3 in DNA: TGTGCCAGCAGGCTGACCACAGGGAGTAGCACAGATACGCAGTATTTT.

The chain carries TRBV7-3 and TRBJ1-2, with a tentative D call TRBD1 (6 bases). From germline, CDR1 is SGHTA and CDR2 FQGTGA. V lost 5 bases, J lost 8 bases, and 15 bases lay in between. The CDR3 contains 13 residues. CDR3 sequence: CASSPGGAAGYTF. The CDR3 DNA follows: TGTGCCAGCAGCCCGGGGGGGGCGGCCGGCTACACCTTC.

Comments on this clone: Different DNA sequences within this sample yield the same CDR3. This chain uses TRBV7-2 with TRBJ2-5, with 11 positions matching TRBD2. V gave up 1 base and J gave up 2 bases; unmatched junction bases: 3. The germline V gene has CDR1 SGHTA and CDR2 FQGNSA. The CDR3 has 16 residues. Written as DNA, the CDR3 is TGTGCCAGCAGCTTAGGGTTAGCGGGGGGGCAAGAGACCCAGTACTTC. It translates to CASSLGLAGGQETQYF.

The chain combines TRBV6-4 with TRBJ1-1; D not resolved. Looked up from germline, CDR1 is MRHNA and CDR2 is SNTAGT. The V end lost 0 bases, the J end lost 8 bases, and 7 bases lay between the germline ends. This CDR3 spans 12 amino acids. The CDR3 DNA is TGTGCCAGCAGTGACTCTGCGCTAGAAGCTTTCTTT. Its protein is CASSDSALEAFF.

This rearrangement joins TRBV6-1 to TRBJ2-5; D is perhaps TRBD2 (6 bases). Trimming removed 1 base at V and 0 bases at J, with 15 bases between. Germline-derived CDR1 and CDR2 are MNHNS and SASEGT. This CDR3 is 17 amino acids long. For the CDR3, the DNA is TGTGCCAGCAGTGAAGACCAACGGGGGACCTACCAAGAGACCCAGTACTTC. This gives the protein CASSEDQRGTYQETQYF.

This rearrangement joins TRBV2 to TRBJ2-1, with TRBD1 as a possible D gene (5 bases). CDR3 size: 13 residues. The germline V gene has CDR1 SNHLY and CDR2 FYNNEI. Trimming took 4 bases from V and 6 from J, leaving 10 bases between them. CDR3 region: CASSVKRGNEQFF. DNA of the CDR3: TGTGCCAGCAGTGTCAAAAGGGGCAATGAGCAGTTCTTC.

This CDR3 is CASSPATNNSPLHF. CDR3 nucleotide sequence: TGTGCCAGCTCACCGGCCACTAATAATTCACCCCTCCACTTT. This chain joins TRBV18 and TRBJ1-6, with unresolved D. The V and J ends lost 3 bases and 5 bases respectively, with 8 bases between them. The CDR3 loop spans 14 amino acids. Germline CDR1 reads KGHSH; CDR2 reads LQKENI.

V and J are TRBV28 and TRBJ2-3; 9 positions match TRBD1. Per germline, CDR1 MDHEN and CDR2 SYDVKM. The CDR3 runs to 16 residues. V lost 4 bases and J lost 7; bases outside the gene matches: 12. CDR3 sequence (DNA): TGTGCCAGCAGTTCCATAGACAGGGGGATAATAAATACGCAGTATTTT. Its translation: CASSSIDRGIINTQYF.

The chain combines TRBV30 with TRBJ1-2; a possible D gene is TRBD1 (6 bases). This CDR3 comprises 15 residues. Germline V gene data show CDR1 as GTSNPN and CDR2 as SVGIG (reference sequence). Trimming shortened V by 3 bases and J by 1 base, and 15 bases separated the two germline ends. The CDR3 region has the DNA TGTGCCTGGAGGGACGACAGGAAGGATAACTATGGCTACACCTTC. Amino acids: CAWRDDRKDNYGYTF.

The chain uses TRBV2 and TRBJ1-1, with 8 bases aligning to TRBD1. CDR1 is SNHLY, CDR2 FYNNEI, per germline. With 7 bases clipped from V and 0 bases from J, the junction kept 10 bases outside the gene matches. The CDR3 covers 16 residues. Here the CDR3 reads CASTAEQGVMNTEAFF. In nucleotides, the CDR3 is TGTGCCAGCACGGCGGAACAGGGGGTCATGAACACTGAAGCTTTCTTT. Full variable domain (missing parts from reference TRBV2 and TRBJ1-1): EPEVTQTPSHQVTQMGQEVILRCVPISNHLYFYWYRQILGQKVEFLVSFYNNEISEKSEIFDDQFSVERPDGSNFTLKIRSTKLEDSAMYFCASTAEQGVMNTEAFFGQGTRLTVV.

The chain uses TRBV7-2 and TRBJ2-2; 7 nucleotides line up with TRBD2. The J segment lost 1 base and the V segment lost 3 bases, leaving 5 bases of the junction unmatched. The CDR3 consists of 16 residues. Germline lookup yields CDR1 SGHTA and CDR2 FQGNSA. The DNA of the CDR3 is TGTGCCAGCAGCTTCTCCGGCGGGGGGAACACCGGGGAGCTGTTTTTT. Its translation is CASSFSGGGNTGELFF.

This sequence joins TRBV19 and TRBJ2-2; maybe TRBD2 (6 bases). V was cut by 3 bases and J by 4 bases, with 12 bases left in between. The CDR3 contains 15 residues. CDR1 is LNHDA, CDR2 SQIVND, per germline (reference sequence). CDR3 coding DNA: TGTGCCAGTAGTATCATCGGGAGTGGCACCGGGGAGCTGTTTTTT. Its translation: CASSIIGSGTGELFF.

The chain employs TRBV2 and TRBJ2-1, with unresolved D. The CDR3 loop spans 10 amino acids. V was clipped by 8 bases and J by 10 bases, with 9 bases between them. From germline, CDR1 is SNHLY and CDR2 FYNNEI. The CDR3 protein is CASGRHEQFF. DNA for the CDR3: TGTGCCAGCGGTAGACACGAGCAGTTCTTC.

The V call is TRBV24-1, the J call TRBJ2-7, with 7 bases that match TRBD2. This CDR3 is 13 amino acids long. The V gene's germline CDR1 is KGHDR and CDR2 SFDVKD. After removal of 8 bases from V and 6 bases from J, the junction contained 9 bases not matched to a gene. In DNA, the CDR3 is TGTGCCACCACTCATCGGGGAGGGCCCGAGCAGTACGTC. This codes for CATTHRGGPEQYV.

The genes are TRBV10-1 and TRBJ2-6, with D unclear. CDR1 and CDR2 (germline): WNHNN, SYGVQD (reference sequence). V was cut by 4 bases and J by 0 bases, with 7 bases left in between. The CDR3 extends over 15 amino acids. CDR3 DNA: TGCGCCAGCAGTGCTGGCAACTCTGGGGCCAACGTCCTGACTTTC. It encodes CASSAGNSGANVLTF.

The chain couples TRBV24-1 to TRBJ2-5, with D maybe TRBD1 (6 bases). The CDR3 is 15 residues long. CDR1 is KGHDR, CDR2 SFDVKD, per germline. Trimming shortened V by 4 bases and J by 5 bases, and 16 bases separated the two germline ends. The CDR3 loop reads CATSDHRDIFETQYF. CDR3 DNA sequence: TGTGCCACCAGTGACCACCGGGACATTTTTGAGACCCAGTACTTC.

V gene TRBV10-2 combines with J gene TRBJ2-3; 7 bases align to TRBD2. The CDR3 runs to 15 residues. Germline CDR1 is WSHSY and CDR2 is SAAADI. The V segment lost 11 bases and the J segment 2 bases; nucleotides outside the gene matches: 13. CDR3: CAWSTVLAVTDTQYF. CDR3 bases: TGCGCCTGGAGCACCGTTCTAGCGGTCACAGATACGCAGTATTTT.